A single sample gave rise to the 15 T cell receptor beta chains below, sequenced in a study of blood T cell repertoires in COVID-19. Here immunoSEQ multiplex PCR was the method, and the copy in TCRdb shows in-frame clones only, minus some. The sample shows about 110,000 clones, approximately 82% of them seen only once. Sequenced sample: peripheral blood. The source is a woman older than 75 with active or convalescent COVID-19.

This clone was seen only a few times. The J gene is TRBJ2-5, the V gene TRBV5-1; D may be TRBD1 (6 bases). CDR1 SGHRS and CDR2 YFSETQ come from the germline V gene. V shed 0 bases and J shed 1 base, with 10 bases lying between them. The CDR3 covers 15 residues. The CDR3 DNA reads TGCGCCAGCAGCTTGGGGGGCAGGGGCCAAGAGACCCAGTACTTC. It is translated as CASSLGGRGQETQYF.

The DNA for the CDR3 is TGTGCCACCAAGGGGCCGAGCTATGGCTACACCTTC. It encodes CATKGPSYGYTF. The chain combines TRBV15 with TRBJ1-2; tentatively, D is TRBD1 (5 bases). The CDR3 contains 12 residues. Germline V CDR1 and CDR2: LNHNV, YYDKDF (reference sequence). V gave up 7 bases and J gave up 4 bases, with 10 bases separating them.

This rearrangement joins TRBV19 to TRBJ2-4; TRBD1 is a possible D gene (6 bases). V lost 1 base and J 5 bases, leaving 15 bases between the germline ends. CDR1 and CDR2 (germline): LNHDA, SQIVND (reference sequence). The CDR3 has 16 amino acids. CDR3 nucleotides: TGTGCCAGTAGTATAGTCACAAGGGGGTCGCAAAACATTCAGTACTTC. Its translation: CASSIVTRGSQNIQYF.

This clone was recorded once. This chain connects TRBV5-4 to TRBJ2-5, with 12 bases lining up with TRBD2. In germline, CDR1 is SGHNT, CDR2 YYREEE (reference sequence). The J segment lost 4 bases and the V segment lost 4 bases, leaving 5 bases of the junction unmatched. The CDR3 contains 15 residues. CDR3 in DNA: TGTGCCAGCAGCAACCCTAGCGGGAGGGTAGAGACCCAGTACTTC. Protein product: CASSNPSGRVETQYF. The full variable domain, its missing parts supplied by reference TRBV5-4 and TRBJ2-5, is ETGVTQSPTHLIKTRGQQVTLRCSSQSGHNTVSWYQQALGQGPQFIFQYYREEENGRGNFPPRFSGLQFPNYSSELNVNALELDDSALYLCASSNPSGRVETQYFGPGTRLLVL.

This clone was detected a few times. The chain is built from TRBV2 and TRBJ1-5; TRBD1 matches 7 bases. V shed 5 bases, J shed 1 base, and the junction held 5 bases outside the gene matches. The CDR3 extends over 15 amino acids. The germline CDR1 and CDR2 sequences are SNHLY and FYNNEI. The CDR3 DNA sequence: TGTGCCAGCAGTAAAGACAGGGCGAGCAATCAGCCCCAGCATTTT. Amino acids: CASSKDRASNQPQHF. Together with reference TRBV2 and TRBJ1-5, the CDR3 gives the full variable domain: EPEVTQTPSHQVTQMGQEVILRCVPISNHLYFYWYRQILGQKVEFLVSFYNNEISEKSEIFDDQFSVERPDGSNFTLKIRSTKLEDSAMYFCASSKDRASNQPQHFGDGTRLSIL.

This clone was picked up one time. The chain couples TRBV5-1 to TRBJ2-7; D gene uncertain. The CDR3 runs 15 residues. CDR1 and CDR2 (germline): SGHRS, YFSETQ. V gave up 5 bases and J gave up 4 bases, with 19 bases separating them. CDR3 amino acids: CASRMSQVEVYEQYF. CDR3 DNA: TGCGCCAGCAGGATGTCCCAGGTCGAAGTATACGAGCAGTACTTC. Based on the CDR3 plus reference TRBV5-1 and TRBJ2-7, the full variable domain is KAGVTQTPRYLIKTRGQQVTLSCSPISGHRSVSWYQQTPGQGLQFLFEYFSETQRNKGNFPGRFSGRQFSNSRSEMNVSTLELGDSALYLCASRMSQVEVYEQYFGPGTRLTVT.

This chain joins TRBV30 and TRBJ2-3; D not resolved. The CDR3 extends over 12 amino acids. V shed 4 bases and J shed 0 bases, with 5 bases lying between them. From germline, CDR1 is GTSNPN and CDR2 SVGIG (reference sequence). CDR3 sequence (DNA): TGTGCCTGGACCCCTAGCACAGATACGCAGTATTTT. Its protein is CAWTPSTDTQYF.

The chain carries TRBV28 and TRBJ2-5, with 8 positions matching TRBD1. J gave up 3 bases and V 2 bases, and 14 bases lay outside the gene matches. CDR3 length: 18 residues. Germline lookup yields CDR1 MDHEN and CDR2 SYDVKM. The CDR3 sequence is CASSLGFQGATLKETQYF. CDR3 coding DNA: TGTGCCAGCAGTTTAGGATTTCAGGGGGCGACTTTGAAAGAGACCCAGTACTTC.

The rearrangement joins TRBV10-1 to TRBJ2-5; unclear D gene. Trimming removed 2 bases at V and 2 bases at J, with 15 bases between. CDR1 is WNHNN, CDR2 SYGVQD, per germline (reference sequence). This CDR3 region has 16 residues. The CDR3 DNA is TGCGCCAGCAGTGAGCCGATTAGTTCCGTACAAGAGACCCAGTACTTC. Protein product: CASSEPISSVQETQYF.

The V call is TRBV10-1, the J call TRBJ2-1, with 7 bases matching TRBD2. Trimming removed 5 bases from V and 9 bases from J; junction bases left unmatched: 13. CDR3 length: 15 residues. CDR1 and CDR2 from the germline V gene are WNHNN and SYGVQD (reference sequence). The CDR3 sequence: CASSTGTTAFGEQFF. DNA of the CDR3: TGCGCCAGCAGTACCGGGACTACCGCCTTCGGTGAGCAGTTCTTC.

This rearrangement joins TRBV5-4 to TRBJ2-3; 7 nucleotides agree with TRBD1. This CDR3 is 15 amino acids long. CDR1 is SGHNT, CDR2 YYREEE, per germline (reference sequence). The V gene end was trimmed by 4 bases and the J gene end by 0 bases; junction bases not matched to a gene: 5. In nucleotides, the CDR3 is TGTGCCAGCAGCACCCCGACAGGGAGCACAGATACGCAGTATTTT. This encodes CASSTPTGSTDTQYF.

The table lists this clone with a few counts. V usage is TRBV10-2 and J usage is TRBJ2-7, with unresolved D. CDR1 and CDR2 (germline): WSHSY, SAAADI. This CDR3 is built from 11 residues. The V and J ends lost 7 bases and 5 bases respectively, with 9 bases between them. The CDR3 region has the DNA TGCGCCAGCATTCTTTTAGACGAGCAGTACTTC. Translated: CASILLDEQYF.

The chain combines TRBV10-3 with TRBJ2-7; no firm D call. Germline-derived CDR1 and CDR2 are ENHRY and SYGVKD. Trimming stripped 2 bases from V and 0 bases from J, with 11 bases between. The CDR3 length is 15 residues. DNA for the CDR3: TGTGCCATCAGTGAGGGCAGGCCCAGCTCCTACGAGCAGTACTTC. It translates to CAISEGRPSSYEQYF.

The V call is TRBV6-5, the J call TRBJ1-2; 9 bases line up with TRBD1. Trimming took 6 bases from V and 5 from J; bases not matched to a gene: 10. This CDR3 contains 15 residues. CDR1 is MNHEY and CDR2 is SVGAGI in the germline V gene. This CDR3 reads CASRITTDRGYGYTF. The CDR3 DNA reads as TGTGCCAGCAGAATAACCACCGACAGGGGGTATGGCTACACCTTC.

Note on this clone: This sample also contains other DNA sequences that code for the same CDR3. The chain recombines TRBV12-3 or TRBV12-4 with TRBJ1-2, with 7 bases aligning to TRBD1. The CDR3 covers 13 residues. V was pared by 6 bases and J by 4 bases, with 5 bases of the junction left unmatched. The CDR3 protein is CASSRDSLYGYTF. CDR3 DNA: TGTGCCAGCAGCCGGGACAGCCTCTATGGCTACACCTTC.